This is a list of T cell receptor beta chains from one sample in a study of blood T cell repertoires in COVID-19. Data came from immunoSEQ multiplex PCR; TCRdb stores just in-frame clones and leaves some out. Among about 200,000 clones, roughly 94% were seen once, and the ten largest hold around 1.2%. Input material: peripheral blood. The receptors derive from a man aged 30-40 years with acute or convalescent COVID-19. Each CDR3 is given with its conserved first and last residue. The order of the fields is V gene, D gene, clone size, J gene, CDR3 protein, CDR3 DNA. D genes are given only for firm matches. Not every row has a clone size; where given, it reads once, few, many or a size class.

TRBV5-5	TRBD2	.	TRBJ2-3	CASSLAGPVDTQYF	TGTGCCAGCAGCTTAGCGGGGCCGGTGGATACGCAGTATTTT
TRBV24-1	TRBD2	.	TRBJ2-3	CATSPTSGTDTDTQYF	TGTGCCACCAGCCCGACTAGCGGGACTGACACAGATACGCAGTATTTT
TRBV27	.	.	TRBJ1-5	CASSETGRLSQHF	TGTGCCAGCAGCGAAACAGGGAGACTATCTCAGCATTTT
TRBV6-5	.	.	TRBJ2-7	CASSTGTYEQYF	TGTGCCAGCAGTACAGGTACCTACGAGCAGTACTTC
TRBV2	.	.	TRBJ2-3	CASTLTGGTDTQYF	TGTGCCAGCACCCTGACAGGAGGCACAGATACGCAGTATTTT
TRBV28	.	.	TRBJ1-5	CASSLFLNQPQHF	TGTGCCAGCAGTTTATTTCTAAATCAGCCCCAGCATTTT
TRBV6-5	.	.	TRBJ1-1	CASSYTKKGRNTEAFF	TGTGCCAGCAGTTACACCAAAAAGGGGCGGAACACTGAAGCTTTCTTT
TRBV11-1	.	.	TRBJ1-5	CASSQAASNQPQHF	TGTGCCAGCAGTCAGGCAGCTAGCAATCAGCCCCAGCATTTT
TRBV6-5	.	.	TRBJ1-1	CASSRDLNTEAFF	TGTGCCAGCAGTCGGGACTTAAACACTGAAGCTTTCTTT
TRBV28	TRBD1	.	TRBJ1-1	CASRRDRGAAFF	TGTGCCAGCAGAAGAGACAGGGGTGCAGCTTTCTTT
TRBV3-1/TRBV3-2	.	.	TRBJ1-3	CASSQGIGPANTIYF	TGTGCCAGCAGCCAGGGTATTGGGCCTGCAAACACCATATATTTT
TRBV5-1	TRBD1	once	TRBJ2-3	CASSHRGASDTQYF	TGCGCCAGCAGCCACAGGGGGGCATCAGATACGCAGTATTTT
TRBV2	.	.	TRBJ1-4	CASSDRGGTNEKLFF	TGTGCCAGCAGCGACAGAGGAGGGACTAATGAAAAACTGTTTTTT
TRBV12-3/TRBV12-4	TRBD2	.	TRBJ2-3	CASSTRGADTQYF	TGTGCCAGCAGTACACGGGGGGCAGATACGCAGTATTTT
TRBV6-5	.	.	TRBJ2-7	CASRTGTGSSEQYF	TGTGCCAGCAGAACCGGGACTGGGAGTTCTGAGCAGTACTTC
TRBV7-2	TRBD1	once	TRBJ2-2	CASSLVGTGIGELFF	TGTGCCAGCAGCTTAGTAGGGACAGGGATCGGGGAGCTGTTTTTT
TRBV5-8	.	.	TRBJ1-5	CASSPGYRQPQHF	TGTGCCAGCAGCCCCGGGTACCGTCAGCCCCAGCATTTT
TRBV29-1	TRBD2	once	TRBJ2-3	CSVGFRGRELTDTQYF	TGCAGCGTTGGCTTTCGCGGGAGGGAGCTCACAGATACGCAGTATTTT
TRBV5-1	TRBD1	.	TRBJ1-2	CASSLNPGQGASGYTF	TGCGCCAGCAGCTTGAACCCCGGACAGGGTGCATCGGGCTACACCTTC
TRBV7-9	.	.	TRBJ1-3	CASRQNSGNTIYF	TGTGCCAGCAGGCAGAACTCTGGAAACACCATATATTTT
TRBV11-1	TRBD1	.	TRBJ1-6	CASSSTGAGNSPLHF	TGTGCCAGCAGCAGTACAGGGGCGGGTAATTCACCCCTCCACTTT
TRBV3-1/TRBV3-2	.	.	TRBJ1-1	CASSPLGTLNTEAFF	TGTGCCAGCAGTCCCTTAGGGACATTGAACACTGAAGCTTTCTTT